One T cell receptor (beta chain) is described in this entry. Its antigen is not identified. This sample is part of a study of CD8+CD57+ T cells in acquired aplastic anemia. Template material for TCR beta VDJ and CDR3 profiling consisted of genomic DNA. TCRdb redid the calling of the reads with MiXCR, one entry per CDR3 protein. The repertoire has 260,000 or so distinct CDR3 sequences, 82% of them found once; the top ten carry 40% to 50%. Findings and caveats of the study: Under 35 was the count of CD8+ CDR3 sequences that patients shared with controls.

The CDR3 sequence is 15 residues long. Between the trimmed V and J ends, which lost 5 bases and 16 bases, there was a span of 27 bases. Germline CDR1 SGHTA, CDR2 FQGNSA. Previously, flow cytometry had revealed CD8+CD57+ cell expansion in the patients chosen for sequencing. At the time of blood sampling, patients had not yet received any therapy. Sequencing input: sorted CD4+, CD8+, or CD8+CD57+ T cells (not recorded which) from PBMCs. The rearrangement uses TRBV7-2 and TRBJ1-5; TRBD1 might be the D (5 bases). The TCR comes from a human donor with aplastic anemia. CDR3 amino acids: CASSVGTGPNKHHHF. The CDR3 nucleotides are TGTGCCAGCAGCGTAGGGACCGGTCCAAATAAGCACCATCATTTT.